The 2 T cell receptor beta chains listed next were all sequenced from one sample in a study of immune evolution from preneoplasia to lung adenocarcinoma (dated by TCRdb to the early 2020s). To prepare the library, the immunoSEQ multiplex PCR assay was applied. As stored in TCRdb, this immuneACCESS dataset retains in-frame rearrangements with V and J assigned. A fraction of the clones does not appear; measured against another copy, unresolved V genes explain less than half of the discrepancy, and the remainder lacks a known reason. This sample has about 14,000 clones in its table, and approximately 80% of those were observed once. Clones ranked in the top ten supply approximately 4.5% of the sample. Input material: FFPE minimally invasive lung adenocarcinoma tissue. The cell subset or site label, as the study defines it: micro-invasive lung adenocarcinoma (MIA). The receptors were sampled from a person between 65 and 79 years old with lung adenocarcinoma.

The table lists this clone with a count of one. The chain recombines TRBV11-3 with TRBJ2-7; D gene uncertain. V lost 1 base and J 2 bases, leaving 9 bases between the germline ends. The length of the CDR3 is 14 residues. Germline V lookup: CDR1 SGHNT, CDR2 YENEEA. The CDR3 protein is CASSLALGTYEQYF. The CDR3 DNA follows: TGTGCCAGCAGCTTAGCTTTGGGCACCTACGAGCAGTACTTC.

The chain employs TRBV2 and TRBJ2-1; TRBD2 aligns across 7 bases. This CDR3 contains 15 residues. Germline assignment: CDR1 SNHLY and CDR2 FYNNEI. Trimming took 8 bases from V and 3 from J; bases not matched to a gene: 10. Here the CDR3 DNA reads TGTGCCAGCGTGGAGGTAGCGGGCCTCTACAATGAGCAGTTCTTC. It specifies CASVEVAGLYNEQFF.